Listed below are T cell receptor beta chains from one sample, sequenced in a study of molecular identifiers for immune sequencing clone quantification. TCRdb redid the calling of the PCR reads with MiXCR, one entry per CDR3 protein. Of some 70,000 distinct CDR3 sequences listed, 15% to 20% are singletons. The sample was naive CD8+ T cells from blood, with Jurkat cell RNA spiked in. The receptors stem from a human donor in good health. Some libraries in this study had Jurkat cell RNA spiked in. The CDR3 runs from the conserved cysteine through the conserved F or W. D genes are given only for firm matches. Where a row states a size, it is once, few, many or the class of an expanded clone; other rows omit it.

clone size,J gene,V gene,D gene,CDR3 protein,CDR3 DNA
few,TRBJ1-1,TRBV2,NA,CASSPIFGEVGEAFF,TGTGCCAGCAGTCCAATCTTTGGGGAGGTTGGTGAAGCTTTCTTT
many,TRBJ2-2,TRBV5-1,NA,CASSLRGLLDTGELFF,TGCGCCAGCAGCTTGCGGGGGCTTTTGGACACCGGGGAGCTGTTTTTT
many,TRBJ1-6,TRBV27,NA,CASSFHDRPDQALHF,TGTGCCAGCAGTTTTCACGACAGGCCCGATCAGGCCCTCCACTTT
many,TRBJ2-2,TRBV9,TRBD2,CASSVVAGALSAGELFF,TGTGCCAGCAGCGTAGTAGCGGGAGCCCTCTCCGCCGGGGAGCTGTTTTTT
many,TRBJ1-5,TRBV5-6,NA,CASSEQGAWNQPQHF,TGTGCCAGCAGCGAACAGGGTGCTTGGAATCAGCCCCAGCATTTT
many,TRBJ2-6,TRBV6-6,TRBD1,CASRESTGEGSSGANVLTF,TGTGCCAGCAGGGAATCGACAGGGGAAGGGAGCTCTGGGGCCAACGTCCTGACTTTC
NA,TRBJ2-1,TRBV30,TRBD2,CAWRARTRTSGLNEQFF,TGTGCCTGGAGGGCGCGGACCCGGACTAGCGGCCTCAATGAGCAGTTCTTC
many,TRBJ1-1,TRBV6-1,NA,CASSGFGSYDVNTEAFF,TGTGCCAGCAGTGGCTTTGGTTCATACGACGTGAACACTGAAGCTTTCTTT
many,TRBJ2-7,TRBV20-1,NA,CSARDLEYYEQYF,TGCAGTGCTAGAGATCTGGAGTACTACGAGCAGTACTTC
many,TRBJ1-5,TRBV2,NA,CASSQGQGVQPQHF,TGTGCCAGCAGTCAGGGGCAGGGAGTTCAGCCCCAGCATTTT
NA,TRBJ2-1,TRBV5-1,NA,CASSYLEGNEQFF,TGCGCCAGCAGCTACCTGGAGGGCAATGAGCAGTTCTTC
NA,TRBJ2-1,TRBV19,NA,CASSYLPWGESYNEQFF,TGTGCCAGTAGTTACCTCCCTTGGGGGGAATCCTACAATGAGCAGTTCTTC
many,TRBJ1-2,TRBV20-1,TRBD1,CSARVPLRDRENLNYGYTF,TGCAGTGCTAGAGTCCCCCTCCGGGACAGGGAAAACCTTAACTATGGCTACACCTTC
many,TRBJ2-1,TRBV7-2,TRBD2,CASSLIGLAGNNEQFF,TGTGCCAGCAGCCTAATAGGACTAGCGGGAAACAATGAGCAGTTCTTC
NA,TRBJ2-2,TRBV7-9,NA,CASGLETNTGELFF,TGTGCCAGCGGCTTAGAGACTAACACCGGGGAGCTGTTTTTT
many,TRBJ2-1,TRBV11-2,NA,CASSHRAHEQFF,TGTGCCAGCAGCCACCGGGCCCACGAGCAGTTCTTC
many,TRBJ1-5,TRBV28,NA,CASSYLADPNQPQHF,TGTGCCAGCAGTTATCTGGCAGACCCAAATCAGCCCCAGCATTTT
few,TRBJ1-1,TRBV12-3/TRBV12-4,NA,CASSFGAEAFF,TGTGCCAGCAGTTTCGGCGCTGAAGCTTTCTTT
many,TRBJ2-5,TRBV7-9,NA,CASSFPSEETQYF,TGTGCCAGCAGCTTTCCTAGCGAGGAGACCCAGTACTTC
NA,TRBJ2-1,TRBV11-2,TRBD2,CASSPGPTSGSYGNERFF,TGTGCCAGCAGCCCTGGACCGACTAGCGGGAGTTATGGGAATGAGCGGTTCTTC
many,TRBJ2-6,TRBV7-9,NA,CASSPRYSGANVLTF,TGTGCCAGCAGCCCAAGGTACTCTGGGGCCAACGTCCTGACTTTC
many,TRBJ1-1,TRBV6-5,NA,CASSYSTGRGDTEAFF,TGTGCCAGCAGTTACTCGACTGGCAGGGGTGACACTGAAGCTTTCTTT
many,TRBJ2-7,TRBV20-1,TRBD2,CSASQTGLAGDEQYF,TGCAGTGCTAGCCAGACGGGACTAGCGGGAGACGAGCAGTACTTC
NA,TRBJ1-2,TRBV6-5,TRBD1,CASSAGTDGYTF,TGTGCCAGTTCGGCCGGGACAGATGGCTACACCTTC
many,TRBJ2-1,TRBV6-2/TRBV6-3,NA,CASGSRVTYYNEQFF,TGTGCCAGCGGATCTAGGGTCACCTACTACAATGAGCAGTTCTTC
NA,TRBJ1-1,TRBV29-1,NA,CSATNLNTEAFF,TGCAGTGCGACGAATCTGAACACTGAAGCTTTCTTT
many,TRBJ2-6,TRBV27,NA,CASSLVSGPGANVLTF,TGTGCCAGCAGTTTAGTTTCGGGGCCTGGGGCCAACGTCCTGACTTTC
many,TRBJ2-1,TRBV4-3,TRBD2,CASSRGLADNEQFF,TGCGCCAGCAGCCGGGGACTAGCGGACAATGAGCAGTTCTTC
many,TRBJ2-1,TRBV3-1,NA,CASSQGGSGLYNEQFF,TGTGCCAGCAGCCAAGGGGGTAGCGGCCTTTACAATGAGCAGTTCTTC
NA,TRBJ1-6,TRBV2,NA,CASSTGGFYNSPLHF,TGTGCCAGCAGTACGGGGGGCTTCTATAATTCACCCCTCCACTTT
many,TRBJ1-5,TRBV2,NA,CASSALSNQPQHF,TGTGCCAGCAGTGCCCTATCCAATCAGCCCCAGCATTTT
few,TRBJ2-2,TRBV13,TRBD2,CASSSAGAGYSGELFF,TGTGCCAGCAGCTCAGCGGGAGCGGGGTATTCCGGGGAGCTGTTTTTT
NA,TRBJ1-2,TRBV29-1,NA,CSVEGGRYGYTF,TGCAGCGTTGAAGGTGGCAGGTATGGCTACACCTTC
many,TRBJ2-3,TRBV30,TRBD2,CAWEPWGRAADTQYF,TGTGCCTGGGAACCTTGGGGGAGGGCCGCAGATACGCAGTATTTT
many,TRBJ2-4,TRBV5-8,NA,CASRLLIAKNIQYF,TGTGCCAGCAGGCTATTAATAGCCAAAAACATTCAGTACTTC
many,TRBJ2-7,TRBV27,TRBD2,CASSLGAGAYYEQYF,TGTGCCAGCAGTTTAGGAGCGGGAGCTTATTACGAGCAGTACTTC
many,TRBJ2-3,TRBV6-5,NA,CASSYQKLGDTQYF,TGTGCCAGCAGTTACCAGAAACTGGGAGATACGCAGTATTTT
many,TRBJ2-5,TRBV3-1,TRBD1,CASSPGQGMETQYF,TGTGCCAGCAGCCCGGGACAGGGCATGGAGACCCAGTACTTC
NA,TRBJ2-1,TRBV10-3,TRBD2,CAISDSGAGGDEQFF,TGTGCCATCAGTGACTCGGGGGCGGGAGGCGATGAGCAGTTCTTC
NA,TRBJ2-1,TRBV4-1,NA,CASSPPGPREQFF,TGCGCCAGCAGCCCCCCAGGGCCGCGGGAGCAGTTCTTC
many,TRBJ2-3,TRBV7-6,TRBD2,CASRLAGVGTDTQYF,TGTGCCAGCAGGCTAGCGGGAGTGGGGACAGATACGCAGTATTTT
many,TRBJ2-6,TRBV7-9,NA,CASSLGPVGANVLTF,TGTGCCAGCAGCTTAGGGCCCGTCGGGGCCAACGTCCTGACTTTC
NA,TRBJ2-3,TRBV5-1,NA,CASSPHHRGDTQYF,TGCGCCAGCAGCCCCCACCACCGGGGGGATACGCAGTATTTT
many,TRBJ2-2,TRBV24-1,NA,CATSGASSPGELFF,TGTGCCACCAGTGGGGCCAGTTCCCCCGGGGAGCTGTTTTTT
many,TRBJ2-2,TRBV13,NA,CASSLVIGVTGELFF,TGTGCCAGCAGCTTGGTTATAGGTGTTACCGGGGAGCTGTTTTTT
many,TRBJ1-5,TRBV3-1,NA,CASSQDGANQPQHF,TGTGCCAGCAGCCAAGACGGTGCAAATCAGCCCCAGCATTTT